A few counts support the clone carrying this T cell receptor beta chain. Its antigen is as yet unknown. These data originate in a study of cytomegalovirus exposure and HLA in healthy donors. Overall study results and limits: A prior analysis recorded that most TCR beta V segments were productive about 87% or about 30% of the time.

Primers: 60 Vbeta forward and 13 Jbeta reverse. TCRdb keeps only in-frame clones here, not all; method: immunoSEQ multiplex PCR. The data hold about 160,000 clones, with over 70% observed a single time. Unmatched junction bases numbered 2, after V lost 3 bases and J lost 2 bases. CDR1 and CDR2 from the germline V gene are SGHDN and FVKESK. The CDR3 spans 16 residues. This receptor was obtained from a woman aged 50 to 60 in good health and CMV-seropositive. The sequencing input was PBMCs. The V and J genes are TRBV14 and TRBJ2-1, with 12 bases matching TRBD2. CDR3 in amino acids: CASSHLAGGTYNEQFF. For the CDR3, the DNA is TGTGCCAGCAGCCACCTAGCGGGGGGGACCTACAATGAGCAGTTCTTC.